These 3 T cell receptor beta chains share one sample of origin, sequenced in a study of blood T cell repertoires in COVID-19. Generated by immunoSEQ multiplex PCR, the TCRdb table keeps only in-frame clones and is missing some. The table has some 35,000 clones, approximately 82% seen once; the top ten hold about two fifths. Specimen: peripheral blood. The receptor source for this set is a man older than 75 with active or convalescent COVID-19.

The J gene is TRBJ1-1, the V gene TRBV27; the D is unclear. CDR1 is MNHEY and CDR2 is SMNVEV in the germline V gene (reference sequence). The CDR3 length is 14 residues. V shed 4 bases and J shed 4 bases, with 13 bases lying between them. CDR3 nucleotides: TGTGCCAGCAGTTATGGGAGGCTCCTCACTGAAGCTTTCTTT. Its protein is CASSYGRLLTEAFF.

The chain recombines TRBV19 with TRBJ2-3, with D possibly TRBD2 on 6 matching bases. Between the trimmed V and J ends, which lost 7 bases and 2 bases, there was a span of 13 bases. The CDR3 loop spans 14 amino acids. CDR1 and CDR2 from the germline V gene are LNHDA and SQIVND (reference sequence). This CDR3 reads CASTLSGVTDTQYF. In DNA, the CDR3 is TGTGCCAGTACCCTGTCGGGAGTCACAGATACGCAGTATTTT.

CDR3 loop: CASSATGGNTEAFF. The CDR3 region has the DNA TGTGCCAGCAGCGCGACAGGCGGGAACACTGAAGCTTTCTTT. The V and J genes are TRBV6-5 and TRBJ1-1; possibly TRBD1 for D (6 bases). Germline CDR1 reads MNHEY; CDR2 reads SVGAGI. V shed 6 bases and J shed 1 base, with 12 bases lying between them. The CDR3 length is 14 residues.